These 30 T cell receptor beta chains came from one sample sequenced in a study of cytomegalovirus exposure and HLA in healthy donors (dated by TCRdb to 2017 to 2019). Library construction relied on the immunoSEQ multiplex PCR assay. The source is immuneACCESS, and TCRdb retained only in-frame sequences with V and J called. Part of the clones is not carried over; for the studies checked, unresolved V genes explain less than half of this, and the remainder is unexplained. The sample records about 270,000 clones, about 86% of which are singletons. 0.95% to 1.1% of the sample is held by the ten biggest clonotypes. The sequencing sample was made of PBMCs. The receptors derive from a woman aged 18-29 years in good health and CMV-seronegative.

With regard to this clone: Germline is not matched at one junction end, which may reflect a read error. This CDR3 reads CASSYQGTSNEQYF. Here the CDR3 DNA reads TGTGCCAGCAGTTACCAGGGGACCTCCAACGAGCAGTACTTC. The chain couples TRBV6-5 to TRBJ2-7; D is possibly TRBD1 (6 bases). Germline V gives CDR1 MNHEY, CDR2 SVGAGI. The CDR3 loop spans 14 amino acids.

The table lists this clone with a count of one. Here the CDR3 DNA reads TGTGCCAGCAGCTTAGTGGAAATCTCGGGGGGCCCCTATTCACCCCTCCACTTT. Its translation is CASSLVEISGGPYSPLHF. V and J are TRBV7-8 and TRBJ1-6; tentatively, D is TRBD1 (6 bases). The V and J ends lost 1 base and 8 bases respectively, with 21 bases between them. CDR1 is SGHVS, CDR2 FQNEAQ, per germline. The CDR3 spans 18 residues. The whole variable domain, filled in from reference TRBV7-8 and TRBJ1-6, reads GAGVSQSPRYKVAKRGQDVALRCDPISGHVSLFWYQQALGQGPEFLTYFQNEAQLDKSGLPSDRFFAERPEGSVSTLKIQRTQQEDSAVYLCASSLVEISGGPYSPLHFGNGTRLTVT.

The V call is TRBV2, the J call TRBJ1-4, with TRBD1 identical over 9 bases. Per the germline V gene, CDR1 is SNHLY and CDR2 is FYNNEI. The CDR3 length is 15 residues. The ends lost 3 bases at V and 7 bases at J; junction bases unmatched: 6. The CDR3 DNA follows: TGTGCCAGCAGTGATCGGGGGACAGGGCGTGAAAAACTGTTTTTT. Translation gives CASSDRGTGREKLFF. The whole variable domain, remainder taken from reference TRBV2 and TRBJ1-4, is EPEVTQTPSHQVTQMGQEVILRCVPISNHLYFYWYRQILGQKVEFLVSFYNNEISEKSEIFDDQFSVERPDGSNFTLKIRSTKLEDSAMYFCASSDRGTGREKLFFGSGTQLSVL.

The V gene is TRBV29-1, the J gene TRBJ1-1; D remains unclear. V was trimmed by 7 bases and J by 4 bases, leaving 13 bases between them. This CDR3 is built from 12 residues. Germline V gene sequence: CDR1 SQVTM, CDR2 ANQGSEA. The CDR3 bases are TGCAGCGCCGTCCGGTTTAGCACTGAAGCTTTCTTT. Encoded protein: CSAVRFSTEAFF. Using reference TRBV29-1 and TRBJ1-1 for the parts outside the CDR3, the full variable domain is SAVISQKPSRDICQRGTSLTIQCQVDSQVTMMFWYRQQPGQSLTLIATANQGSEATYESGFVIDKFPISRPNLTFSTLTVSNMSPEDSSIYLCSAVRFSTEAFFGQGTRLTVV.

This sequence joins TRBV5-1 and TRBJ2-1; no firm D call. V was cut by 7 bases and J by 2 bases, with 16 bases left in between. Germline CDR1 SGHRS, CDR2 YFSETQ. This CDR3 is built from 15 residues. For the CDR3, the DNA is TGCGCCAGCGCCTTTCTGAAGGAGACCTACAATGAGCAGTTCTTC. It codes for CASAFLKETYNEQFF.

The chain couples TRBV27 to TRBJ2-5; 7 nucleotides agree with TRBD2. This CDR3 contains 14 residues. The V gene end was trimmed by 4 bases and the J gene end by 5 bases; junction bases not matched to a gene: 7. CDR1 and CDR2 from the germline V gene are MNHEY and SMNVEV (reference sequence). CDR3 sequence: CASSSLGGGETQYF. CDR3 in DNA: TGTGCCAGCAGTTCCCTTGGGGGAGGGGAGACCCAGTACTTC.

The chain carries TRBV27 and TRBJ1-1; D gene uncertain. Looked up from germline, CDR1 is MNHEY and CDR2 is SMNVEV (reference sequence). The V end lost 3 bases, the J end lost 7 bases, and 12 bases lay between the germline ends. The CDR3 runs 13 residues. CDR3 region: CASSFRGVHEAFF. The CDR3 bases are TGTGCCAGCAGTTTCCGGGGAGTGCATGAAGCTTTCTTT.

The CDR3 nucleotides are TGTGCCAGCAGCTCATCTAGCGGGGGGGAGTGGGAGACCCAGTACTTC. Residues: CASSSSSGGEWETQYF. The V call is TRBV7-2, the J call TRBJ2-5; 12 nucleotides match TRBD2. This CDR3 region has 16 residues. Germline CDR1 and CDR2: SGHTA and FQGNSA. V shed 4 bases and J 5 bases; nucleotides not matched to a gene: 8.

The chain couples TRBV27 to TRBJ2-7, with a weak D call TRBD1 (6 bases). Germline lookup yields CDR1 MNHEY and CDR2 SMNVEV (reference sequence). The CDR3 spans 17 residues. The ends were cut back, 3 bases at V and 2 bases at J, with 20 bases in the middle. Here the CDR3 reads CASSFQSGRGLTYEQYF. In DNA, the CDR3 is TGTGCCAGCAGTTTCCAGTCAGGCAGGGGCCTAACCTACGAGCAGTACTTC.

This clone was seen a handful of times. The rearrangement links TRBV29-1 to TRBJ2-1; D is uncertain. The germline CDR1 and CDR2 sequences are SQVTM and ANQGSEA. The length of the CDR3 is 11 residues. The V end was cut by 4 bases, the J end by 6 bases, with 7 bases between. The CDR3 coding sequence is TGCAGCGTTGGTGGCAGCAATGAGCAGTTCTTC. Its protein product is CSVGGSNEQFF.

This clone turned up a few times. The CDR3 protein is CSVAVPGELFF. CDR3 DNA sequence: TGCAGCGTTGCCGTTCCCGGGGAGCTGTTTTTT. The J gene is TRBJ2-2, the V gene TRBV29-1, with D hard to call. The V gene's germline CDR1 is SQVTM and CDR2 ANQGSEA. V was shortened by 4 bases and J by 6 bases, with 6 bases between the two germline ends. The CDR3 extends over 11 amino acids.

The chain is built from TRBV30 and TRBJ1-1; a possible D gene is TRBD1 (6 bases). CDR3 length: 14 amino acids. Germline loops: CDR1 GTSNPN, CDR2 SVGIG (reference sequence). Trimming removed 2 bases from V and 1 base from J, with 11 bases in between. CDR3 amino acids: CAWSTGHGNTEAFF. CDR3 nucleotide sequence: TGTGCCTGGAGTACGGGACACGGGAACACTGAAGCTTTCTTT.

This chain uses TRBV11-3 with TRBJ2-4; no reliable D call. V was cut by 5 bases and J by 0 bases, with 17 bases left in between. The CDR3 loop spans 17 amino acids. In germline, CDR1 is SGHNT, CDR2 YENEEA. The CDR3 reads CASSASPTLLAKNIQYF. CDR3 DNA sequence: TGTGCCAGCAGCGCGTCCCCCACTTTACTAGCCAAAAACATTCAGTACTTC.

As concerns this clone: Within the sample, other DNA sequences also encode this same CDR3. V and J are TRBV9 and TRBJ1-2; 7 bases are a match to TRBD1. CDR1 is SGDLS, CDR2 YYNGEE, per germline. With V trimmed by 0 bases and J by 8 bases, 4 bases remained unmatched. The CDR3 extends over 13 amino acids. DNA of the CDR3: TGTGCCAGCAGCGTAGTAGGGGGCGACGGCTACACCTTC. Its protein is CASSVVGGDGYTF.

The V and J genes are TRBV27 and TRBJ1-2; 12 bases line up with TRBD1. There are 17 residues in the CDR3. CDR1 is MNHEY and CDR2 is SMNVEV in the germline V gene (reference sequence). With V trimmed by 6 bases and J by 0 bases, 8 bases remained unmatched. This CDR3 is CASSLRDRGLPNYGYTF. CDR3 in DNA: TGTGCCAGCAGCCTCCGGGACAGGGGGCTTCCTAACTATGGCTACACCTTC.

The rearrangement joins TRBV5-6 to TRBJ1-5; D unresolved. Germline V gene lookup returns CDR1 SGHDT and CDR2 YYEEEE. Trimming took off 0 bases at V and 0 bases at J, with 7 bases between the two ends. CDR3 size: 15 residues. In DNA form, the CDR3 reads TGTGCCAGCAGCTTGGGGCCATATAGCAATCAGCCCCAGCATTTT. It encodes CASSLGPYSNQPQHF.

The CDR3 loop reads CASSGRGSTGELFF. CDR3 DNA: TGTGCCAGTAGTGGCAGAGGGAGTACCGGGGAGCTGTTTTTT. This chain connects TRBV19 to TRBJ2-2, with D possibly matching TRBD2 (5 bases). CDR1 is LNHDA, CDR2 SQIVND, per germline (reference sequence). This CDR3 region has 14 residues. V lost 5 bases and J lost 5, with 12 bases in between.

This clone has a single count. The CDR3 region has the DNA TGTGCCAGCAATCTAGTCTCGGGAAACACCATATATTTT. This sequence encodes CASNLVSGNTIYF. The V and J genes are TRBV6-1 and TRBJ1-3, with no clear D. Trimming left V 7 bases short and J 4 bases short, with 11 bases between. The CDR3 has 13 residues. Germline CDR1 is MNHNS and CDR2 is SASEGT.

This sequence joins TRBV11-2 and TRBJ2-2; TRBD2 is a possible D gene (6 bases). The V and J ends lost 5 bases and 6 bases respectively, with 16 bases between them. CDR3 length: 15 residues. Germline CDR1 reads SGHAT; CDR2 reads FQNNGV. The CDR3 coding sequence is TGTGCCAGCAGCCTCCCGACTAGTAACCCCGGGGAGCTGTTTTTT. Protein sequence: CASSLPTSNPGELFF. Full variable domain (rest looked up from reference TRBV11-2 and TRBJ2-2): EAGVAQSPRYKIIEKRQSVAFWCNPISGHATLYWYQQILGQGPKLLIQFQNNGVVDDSQLPKDRFSAERLKGVDSTLKIQPAKLEDSAVYLCASSLPTSNPGELFFGEGSRLTVL.

J is TRBJ2-7 and V is TRBV2; the D gene is possibly TRBD2 (5 bases). V dropped 5 bases and J dropped 3 bases, with 11 bases sitting between them. Per the germline V gene, CDR1 is SNHLY and CDR2 is FYNNEI. The CDR3 is 13 amino acids. The CDR3 nucleotides are TGTGCCAGCAGTTTCGGGGATGGCTACGAGCAGTACTTC. Its translation: CASSFGDGYEQYF.

The chain uses TRBV19 and TRBJ1-1; TRBD1 agrees at 8 bases. CDR3 length equals 13 residues. The V gene's germline CDR1 is LNHDA and CDR2 SQIVND (reference sequence). The trim removed 3 bases at V and 7 bases at J, leaving 4 bases unmatched. The CDR3 loop reads CASSISGGIEAFF. In nucleotides, the CDR3 is TGTGCCAGTAGTATTTCAGGGGGCATTGAAGCTTTCTTT.

This clone came up once. Written as DNA, the CDR3 is TGTGCCTGCTCTGGGGGCTCCAAACTCTATAGCAATCAGCCCCAGCATTTT. As protein: CACSGGSKLYSNQPQHF. V is TRBV30 and J is TRBJ1-5, with a possible D match to TRBD1 (6 bases). Germline loops: CDR1 GTSNPN, CDR2 SVGIG (reference sequence). This CDR3 comprises 17 residues. V lost 6 bases and J 0 bases, leaving 21 bases between the germline ends. The whole variable domain, remainder taken from reference TRBV30 and TRBJ1-5, is SQTIHQWPATLVQPVGSPLSLECTVEGTSNPNLYWYRQAAGRGLQLLFYSVGIGQISSEVPQNLSASRPQDRQFILSSKKLLLSDSGFYLCACSGGSKLYSNQPQHFGDGTRLSIL.

J is TRBJ1-1 and V is TRBV11-2, with D possibly matching TRBD1 (5 bases). Germline-derived CDR1 and CDR2 are SGHAT and FQNNGV. V shed 5 bases and J shed 0 bases, with 22 bases lying between them. This CDR3 comprises 18 residues. Written as DNA, the CDR3 is TGTGCCAGCAGCCCGGGACTTCTTTTGTCGGATTTGAACACTGAAGCTTTCTTT. Residues: CASSPGLLLSDLNTEAFF.

The genes are TRBV30 and TRBJ2-1; 8 bases are a match to TRBD2. Trimming at V came to 3 bases and at J to 0 bases, leaving 4 bases not matched to a gene. The CDR3 is 15 residues long. Looked up from germline, CDR1 is GTSNPN and CDR2 is SVGIG (reference sequence). CDR3 nucleotide sequence: TGTGCCTGGAGGGAAGCGGGGGCCTCCTACAATGAGCAGTTCTTC. It encodes CAWREAGASYNEQFF.

This chain joins TRBV30 and TRBJ2-2; tentative D call: TRBD2 (6 bases). Germline V gives CDR1 GTSNPN, CDR2 SVGIG (reference sequence). The V end was cut by 6 bases, the J end by 4 bases, with 21 bases between. The length of the CDR3 is 16 residues. The CDR3 here is CACTLSWRGGTGELFF. CDR3 nucleotides: TGTGCCTGCACCCTAAGCTGGCGGGGTGGCACCGGGGAGCTGTTTTTT.

The sample holds one count of this clone. The V and J genes are TRBV29-1 and TRBJ1-1; no firm D call. From germline, CDR1 is SQVTM and CDR2 ANQGSEA. Trimming took 3 bases from V and 1 from J, leaving 6 bases between them. The CDR3 consists of 12 residues. The DNA for the CDR3 is TGCAGCGTTGATTGGGCGAACACTGAAGCTTTCTTT. Its translation is CSVDWANTEAFF.

The table lists this clone with a count of one. V and J are TRBV6-5 and TRBJ2-1, with D tentatively TRBD1 (5 bases). V was shortened by 7 bases and J by 1 base, with 14 bases between the two germline ends. The CDR3 is 15 residues long. Looked up from germline, CDR1 is MNHEY and CDR2 is SVGAGI. As DNA, the CDR3 is TGTGCCAGCAAGGGGTTTTTAGGTTCCTACAATGAGCAGTTCTTC. It specifies CASKGFLGSYNEQFF.

The chain uses TRBV4-2 and TRBJ1-2; D might be TRBD1 (6 bases). Germline assignment: CDR1 LGHNA and CDR2 YNFKEQ. The CDR3 length is 15 residues. V gave up 0 bases and J gave up 3 bases, with 11 bases separating them. The chain's CDR3 is CASSQDFGGHYGYTF. CDR3 bases: TGTGCCAGCAGCCAAGATTTTGGGGGCCACTATGGCTACACCTTC.

This chain links TRBV9 with TRBJ2-5, with TRBD2 identical over 8 bases. The CDR3 consists of 13 residues. Germline assignment: CDR1 SGDLS and CDR2 YYNGEE. With V trimmed by 4 bases and J by 6 bases, 5 bases remained unmatched. CDR3 loop: CASSPGGRQTQYF. CDR3 in DNA: TGTGCCAGCAGCCCCGGCGGGAGGCAGACCCAGTACTTC.

The CDR3, as DNA: TGCAGCGTCGCGGCCCCCGGGACAGACTACGAGCAGTACTTC. Translation gives CSVAAPGTDYEQYF. The chain recombines TRBV29-1 with TRBJ2-7; 7 bases line up with TRBD1. Trimming at V came to 6 bases and at J to 3 bases, leaving 11 bases not matched to a gene. Germline values: CDR1 SQVTM, CDR2 ANQGSEA. CDR3 length equals 14 residues.